The next 10 T cell receptor beta chains were all read from a single sample in a study of cytomegalovirus exposure and HLA in healthy donors. PCR amplification relied on 60 Vbeta primers (plus 13 Jbeta primers). TCRdb keeps only in-frame clones here, not all; method: immunoSEQ multiplex PCR. Seen here are around 200,000 clones, over 60% observed once, and the top ten hold 2% to 2.5%. Material: PBMCs. These TCRs come from a woman in her forties or fifties in good health and CMV-seronegative.

A word on this clone: Other DNA sequences in the same sample also yield this CDR3. V usage is TRBV18 and J usage is TRBJ1-2, with 10 bases lining up with TRBD1. Germline V gene sequence: CDR1 KGHSH, CDR2 LQKENI. The J segment lost 7 bases and the V segment lost 3 bases, leaving 2 bases of the junction unmatched. CDR3 size: 13 residues. Here the CDR3 reads CASSPGTGAGYTF. DNA of the CDR3: TGTGCCAGCTCACCCGGGACAGGGGCTGGCTACACCTTC. The full variable domain, completed using reference TRBV18 and TRBJ1-2, is NAGVMQNPRHLVRRRGQEARLRCSPMKGHSHVYWYRQLPEEGLKFMVYLQKENIIDESGMPKERFSAEFPKEGPSILRIQQVVRGDSAAYFCASSPGTGAGYTFGSGTRLTVV.

This chain links TRBV18 with TRBJ1-4; possibly TRBD1 for D (5 bases). The CDR3 covers 15 residues. The germline V gene has CDR1 KGHSH and CDR2 LQKENI. Trimming pared 2 bases from V and 8 bases from J, leaving 15 bases between. The CDR3 region has the DNA TGTGCCAGCTCACCAATGGGGGGGGACCCAGAAAAACTGTTTTTT. The encoded protein is CASSPMGGDPEKLFF.

The table lists this clone with a few counts. The rearrangement links TRBV20-1 to TRBJ1-1; D ambiguous. The CDR3 sequence is 10 residues long. CDR1 and CDR2 from the germline V gene are DFQATT and SNEGSKA (reference sequence). Trimming took 6 bases from V and 2 from J, leaving 4 bases between them. CDR3 bases: TGCAGTGCGGGCAACACTGAAGCTTTCTTT. Amino acids: CSAGNTEAFF.

V and J are TRBV2 and TRBJ2-5; TRBD2 matches at 11 bases. With 4 bases clipped from V and 0 bases from J, the junction kept 1 base outside the gene matches. CDR1 and CDR2 from the germline V gene are SNHLY and FYNNEI. The CDR3 totals 15 residues. CDR3 residues: CASSGTSGYQETQYF. The CDR3 region has the DNA TGTGCCAGCAGTGGGACTAGCGGGTACCAAGAGACCCAGTACTTC.

The chain joins TRBV2 to TRBJ2-7; the D is unclear. The germline V gene has CDR1 SNHLY and CDR2 FYNNEI. The CDR3 extends over 13 amino acids. V dropped 0 bases and J dropped 2 bases, with 5 bases sitting between them. The CDR3 loop reads CASSEATAYEQYF. The CDR3 DNA follows: TGTGCCAGCAGTGAAGCTACAGCCTACGAGCAGTACTTC. The full variable domain, completed using reference TRBV2 and TRBJ2-7, is EPEVTQTPSHQVTQMGQEVILRCVPISNHLYFYWYRQILGQKVEFLVSFYNNEISEKSEIFDDQFSVERPDGSNFTLKIRSTKLEDSAMYFCASSEATAYEQYFGPGTRLTVT.

The chain couples TRBV2 to TRBJ1-6, with 8 bases aligning to TRBD1. V was pared by 3 bases and J by 10 bases, with 11 bases of the junction left unmatched. The length of the CDR3 is 16 residues. The germline V gene encodes CDR1 SNHLY and CDR2 FYNNEI. This CDR3 is CASSEVQGANYSPLHF. The CDR3 nucleotides are TGTGCCAGCAGTGAGGTCCAGGGGGCAAATTACTCACCCCTCCACTTT. The variable domain in full, completed from reference TRBV2 and TRBJ1-6, reads EPEVTQTPSHQVTQMGQEVILRCVPISNHLYFYWYRQILGQKVEFLVSFYNNEISEKSEIFDDQFSVERPDGSNFTLKIRSTKLEDSAMYFCASSEVQGANYSPLHFGNGTRLTVT.

The chain couples TRBV11-3 to TRBJ2-5, with D perhaps matching TRBD1 (5 bases). Trimming took off 0 bases at V and 4 bases at J, with 6 bases between the two ends. Germline V gene lookup returns CDR1 SGHNT and CDR2 YENEEA. The CDR3 loop spans 13 amino acids. CDR3 protein: CASSLDRGETQYF. The CDR3 bases are TGTGCCAGCAGCTTAGATAGGGGAGAGACCCAGTACTTC.

The chain has TRBV30 and TRBJ1-3; no reliable D call. Germline assignment: CDR1 GTSNPN and CDR2 SVGIG (reference sequence). This CDR3 is built from 17 residues. The V and J ends lost 4 bases and 7 bases respectively, with 26 bases between them. The CDR3 nucleotides read TGTGCCTGGACTATTCGGGGTCGAAGGGCCCCCGGGAACACCATATATTTT. It encodes CAWTIRGRRAPGNTIYF. Supplemented by reference TRBV30 and TRBJ1-3, the full variable domain reads SQTIHQWPATLVQPVGSPLSLECTVEGTSNPNLYWYRQAAGRGLQLLFYSVGIGQISSEVPQNLSASRPQDRQFILSSKKLLLSDSGFYLCAWTIRGRRAPGNTIYFGEGSWLTVV.

The chain joins TRBV28 to TRBJ1-2; D might be TRBD1 (5 bases). This CDR3 has 14 amino acids. Germline lookup yields CDR1 MDHEN and CDR2 SYDVKM. With 3 bases removed from V and 8 bases from J, the gap between germline ends came to 16 bases. CDR3 nucleotides: TGTGCCAGCAGTTTGGTAGCGGGGGGGAACGGCTACACCTTC. Amino acids: CASSLVAGGNGYTF.

The chain joins TRBV25-1 to TRBJ2-1; unclear D gene. The CDR3 is 16 amino acids. Germline loops: CDR1 MGHDK, CDR2 SYGVNS. V gave up 4 bases and J gave up 0 bases, with 13 bases separating them. In nucleotides, the CDR3 is TGTGCCAGCAGTGGAGGCCACATACGCTCCTACAATGAGCAGTTCTTC. It is translated as CASSGGHIRSYNEQFF.